The entry below describes one TCR beta chain. V lost 2 bases to trimming and J lost 1 base, with 12 bases between them. The CDR3 totals 15 residues. CDR1 MNHEY and CDR2 SVGAGI come from the germline V gene. The data originate from a study of blood T cell repertoires in COVID-19. Turning to the study itself: Samples taken during acute and convalescent COVID-19 were collected in the United States, Italy and Spain. Sources were T cells, B-cell-depleted T cells, or PBMCs; the material itself was cDNA or gDNA.

As handled by the study authors: The authors estimated nucleated cell counts from reference gene primer amplification. Assay: immunoSEQ multiplex PCR; the TCRdb copy retains only in-frame clones and omits some. Clone size and V and J calls were adopted from that table, with D and trimming inferred from the DNA. The repertoire holds approximately 150,000 clones, approximately 80% seen once, with under 5.5% in the top ten. What was sequenced was peripheral blood. This sequence originates from a human donor in a cohort sampled during active COVID-19. This chain uses TRBV6-5 with TRBJ2-7; a possible D gene is TRBD1 (6 bases). CDR3: CASSYLRGGSYEQYF. The CDR3 DNA reads TGTGCCAGCAGTTACCTCAGGGGTGGGTCCTACGAGCAGTACTTC.